A single sample gave rise to the 16 T cell receptor beta chains below, sequenced in a study of regulatory T cells in long-lasting Graves disease. Noted time point: newly diagnosed GD, antithyroid drugs for less than 3 months. PBMC RNA served as the TCR library source. Both iRepertoire HTBI primers and Arm-PCR of CDR3 regions were used to build the TCR beta libraries. TCRdb called the multiplex PCR reads again in MiXCR, with one record for every CDR3 protein. Seen here are more than 350,000 distinct CDR3 sequences, approximately 15% observed once, and the top ten hold 16%. These data were likewise used in another study, on T cells in Graves' hyperthyroidism and ophthalmopathy.

Source: peripheral blood mononuclear cells (PBMCs), taken at new diagnosis, from a patient treated with antithyroid drugs. These receptors came from a woman aged 30 to 39 with Graves disease.

The genes are TRBV5-1 and TRBJ1-5; D possibly corresponds to TRBD1 (6 bases). The germline CDR1 and CDR2 sequences are SGHRS and YFSETQ. Trimming left V 4 bases short and J 2 bases short, with 10 bases between. This CDR3 is built from 14 residues. CDR3 sequence reads: CASSEDSGNQPQHF. The CDR3, as DNA: TGCGCCAGCAGCGAGGACAGCGGCAATCAGCCCCAGCATTTT.

Only a few counts were recorded for this clonotype. One end of the junction fails to match germline, which may point to a read error. This sequence joins TRBV7-2 and TRBJ2-1; 10 bases fit TRBD2. This CDR3 spans 18 amino acids. From germline, CDR1 is SGHTA and CDR2 FQGNSA. In nucleotides, the CDR3 is TGTGCCAACAGCTTTAGCGGGAGGCTCGGCTTTGGTGGCAATGAGCAGTTCTTC. Protein product: CANSFSGRLGFGGNEQFF.

In DNA, the CDR3 is TGTGCCAGCAGGCGAGCGGGTGTCTCCTACGAGCAGTACTTC. It codes for CASRRAGVSYEQYF. The chain has TRBV12-3 or TRBV12-4 and TRBJ2-7, with TRBD2 as a possible D gene (6 bases). The CDR3 has 14 residues. V lost 6 bases and J 0 bases, leaving 12 bases between the germline ends.

Details on this clonotype: This may be a read error, as it is one base from a much larger clone. This chain connects TRBV7-3 to TRBJ2-3; the match to TRBD1 covers 8 bases. CDR1 and CDR2 (germline): SGHTA, FQGTGA. V trimming: 4 bases; J trimming: 5 bases; junction bases outside the gene matches: 5. This CDR3 contains 14 residues. CDR3: CASSSQGDIDTQYF. The CDR3 bases are TGTGCCAGCAGCTCACAGGGGGACATAGATACGCAGTATTTT.

The chain is built from TRBV7-9 and TRBJ2-1; TRBD1 matches 9 bases. This CDR3 is built from 17 residues. With 5 bases clipped from V and 0 bases from J, the junction kept 8 bases outside the gene matches. The germline CDR1 and CDR2 sequences are SEHNR and FQNEAQ (reference sequence). In DNA, the CDR3 is TGTGCCAGCAGCGGAAAAGGACAGGGGATCTCCTACAATGAGCAGTTCTTC. Residues: CASSGKGQGISYNEQFF. The full variable domain, its missing parts supplied by reference TRBV7-9 and TRBJ2-1, is DTGVSQNPRHKITKRGQNVTFRCDPISEHNRLYWYRQTLGQGPEFLTYFQNEAQLEKSRLLSDRFSAERPKGSFSTLEIQRTEQGDSAMYLCASSGKGQGISYNEQFFGPGTRLTVL.

The chain has TRBV6-2 or TRBV6-3 and TRBJ1-5; no firm D call. Germline-derived CDR1 and CDR2 are MNHEY and SVGEGT. CDR3 length: 13 amino acids. V was shortened by 6 bases and J by 4 bases, with 10 bases between the two germline ends. This CDR3 reads CASRKGWNQPQHF. DNA for the CDR3: TGTGCCAGCAGAAAGGGTTGGAATCAGCCCCAGCATTTT.

This clonotype came up many times. This chain connects TRBV2 to TRBJ2-1; 7 bases align to TRBD2. Trimming at V came to 6 bases and at J to 3 bases, leaving 5 bases not matched to a gene. The germline gives CDR1 SNHLY, CDR2 FYNNEI. The CDR3 sequence is 14 residues long. DNA of the CDR3: TGTGCCAGCAGGGGGACGGGAGGCTACAATGAGCAGTTCTTC. It yields the protein CASRGTGGYNEQFF.

This clonotype has just a few counts. This chain uses TRBV27 with TRBJ2-5; 9 bases are shared with TRBD1. The length of the CDR3 is 14 residues. V was clipped by 7 bases and J by 4 bases; unmatched bases: 7. From germline, CDR1 is MNHEY and CDR2 SMNVEV (reference sequence). The CDR3 region has the DNA TGTGCCAGCACCAAACAGGGGGCAGGAGAGACCCAGTACTTC. Translation: CASTKQGAGETQYF.

Of note for this clonotype: Possible read error: a much larger clone is one base away. The chain carries TRBV7-3 and TRBJ2-7; D is unresolved. The CDR3 length is 14 residues. V was trimmed by 2 bases and J by 5 bases, leaving 13 bases between them. The germline gives CDR1 SGHTA, CDR2 FQGTGA. CDR3 in DNA: TGTGCCAGCAGCTTAGGCTCCTCCGGGCACGAGCAGTACTTC. This codes for CASSLGSSGHEQYF.

This clonotype was recorded a few times. CDR3 protein: CASSSGTVGFF. The DNA for the CDR3 is TGCGCCAGCAGTTCCGGGACCGTGGGTTTCTTT. The chain recombines TRBV5-1 with TRBJ1-1, with TRBD1 as a possible D gene (5 bases). The CDR3 covers 11 residues. V gave up 5 bases and J gave up 13 bases, with 15 bases separating them. CDR1 SGHRS and CDR2 YFSETQ come from the germline V gene.

This clonotype occurred many times. The chain is built from TRBV24-1 and TRBJ1-2, with 8 bases aligning to TRBD1. Germline CDR1 and CDR2: KGHDR and SFDVKD. CDR3 size: 16 residues. The V segment lost 5 bases and the J segment 2 bases; nucleotides outside the gene matches: 9. In DNA, the CDR3 is TGTGCCACCAGTGGCGGACAGGGCGGGATCAACTATGGCTACACCTTC. Residues: CATSGGQGGINYGYTF.

This clonotype was counted between two and nine times. V is TRBV6-1 and J is TRBJ1-1; 9 bases line up with TRBD1. Germline CDR1 MNHNS, CDR2 SASEGT. The CDR3 sequence is 18 residues long. V lost 5 bases to trimming and J lost 0 bases; unmatched junction nucleotides: 13. The CDR3 DNA sequence: TGTGCCAGCAGTCCTTCTACCGGGACAGGGTACTTGAACACTGAAGCTTTCTTT. The encoded protein is CASSPSTGTGYLNTEAFF.

The rearrangement links TRBV5-5 to TRBJ1-1; D uncertain. Germline V gives CDR1 SGHKS, CDR2 YYEKEE (reference sequence). CDR3 length: 14 residues. The V end lost 2 bases, the J end lost 8 bases, and 16 bases lay between the germline ends. The CDR3 DNA follows: TGTGCCAGCAGCTTTTTCGCCGGTGACCTAGAAGCTTTCTTT. It encodes CASSFFAGDLEAFF.

Ten or more counts support this clonotype. The chain couples TRBV20-1 to TRBJ2-7; D is unclear. This CDR3 region has 12 residues. V gave up 1 base and J gave up 4 bases, with 8 bases separating them. Per the germline V gene, CDR1 is DFQATT and CDR2 is SNEGSKA (reference sequence). The CDR3 DNA reads TGCAGTGCTAGAGCGGCAGAATACGAGCAGTACTTC. Its translation: CSARAAEYEQYF.

This clonotype was observed many times. The chain links TRBV9 to TRBJ2-7; no clear D gene. Germline V gene data show CDR1 as SGDLS and CDR2 as YYNGEE. The CDR3 is made up of 15 amino acids. V dropped 4 bases and J dropped 0 bases, with 14 bases sitting between them. Here the CDR3 DNA reads TGTGCCAGCAGCACCCTTGACACCTACTCCTACGAGCAGTACTTC. The encoded protein is CASSTLDTYSYEQYF.

The J gene is TRBJ1-6, the V gene TRBV20-1; TRBD1 aligns across 7 bases. The CDR3 runs to 13 residues. The germline V gene has CDR1 DFQATT and CDR2 SNEGSKA (reference sequence). The DNA of the CDR3 is TGCAGCGACAGGGCTCCCCTAAATTCACCCCTCCACTTT. As protein: CSDRAPLNSPLHF.